The 2 T cell receptor beta chains listed next were all sequenced from one sample in a study of blood T cell repertoires in COVID-19. TCRdb keeps only in-frame clones here, not all; method: immunoSEQ multiplex PCR. This table has 140,000 to 150,000 clones, 60% to 85% appearing once. What was sequenced was peripheral blood. These receptor sequences come from a man in his fifties or sixties with acute or convalescent COVID-19.

The chain recombines TRBV3-1 (or the pseudogene TRBV3-2) with TRBJ1-1; 7 bases are shared with TRBD1. The CDR3 spans 16 residues. CDR1 and CDR2 from the germline V gene are LGHDT and YNNKEL (reference sequence). V shed 1 base, J shed 0 bases, and the junction held 5 bases outside the gene matches. The CDR3 DNA follows: TGTGCCAGCAGCCAAGTCGCAGGGGGGCTGAACACTGAAGCTTTCTTT. Translation gives CASSQVAGGLNTEAFF.

In this sample, this clone turned up once. This chain uses TRBV4-1 with TRBJ1-3, with D perhaps matching TRBD1 (5 bases). Between the trimmed V and J ends, which lost 8 bases and 4 bases, there was a span of 15 bases. Germline V lookup: CDR1 MGHRA, CDR2 YSYEKL. This CDR3 comprises 14 residues. CDR3 residues: CASGRGGDGNTIYF. DNA of the CDR3: TGCGCCAGCGGGAGAGGAGGGGACGGAAACACCATATATTTT.